Shown below are 22 T cell receptor beta chains from a single sample sequenced in a study of blood T cell repertoires in COVID-19. Profiled with immunoSEQ multiplex PCR; TCRdb holds only in-frame clones, not every one. This repertoire shows about 270,000 clones, about 87% found once; its top ten account for less than 5%. The sample comprised peripheral blood. These TCRs come from a man aged 55-75 years who had recovered from COVID-19.

DNA for the CDR3: TGTGCCAGCAGTCGCCTCACCTCTAGCTCTGGAAACACCATATATTTT. Translation: CASSRLTSSSGNTIYF. The chain recombines TRBV6-7 with TRBJ1-3, with no clear D. TRBV6-7 is an ORF, and what it does is uncertain. The CDR3 is 16 amino acids. Trimming took off 5 bases at V and 0 bases at J, with 14 bases between the two ends.

This clone was picked up one time. This chain links TRBV12-3 or TRBV12-4 with TRBJ2-7; unclear D gene. The CDR3 length is 13 residues. Trimming took off 2 bases at V and 3 bases at J, with 8 bases between the two ends. CDR3 amino acids: CASSLNSFYEQYF. CDR3 in DNA: TGTGCCAGCAGTTTAAACAGCTTCTACGAGCAGTACTTC.

The chain has TRBV5-6 and TRBJ1-2, with 9 bases lining up with TRBD1. The CDR3 is 15 amino acids. Germline CDR1 SGHDT, CDR2 YYEEEE. Trimming took 4 bases from V and 1 from J; bases not matched to a gene: 5. CDR3 amino acids: CASSGRTGDNYGYTF. DNA for the CDR3: TGTGCCAGCAGCGGTCGGACAGGGGATAACTATGGCTACACCTTC.

The gene calls are TRBV6-2 or TRBV6-3 and TRBJ2-1, with TRBD1 identical over 8 bases. The V segment lost 3 bases and the J segment 6 bases; nucleotides outside the gene matches: 7. Germline loops: CDR1 MNHEY, CDR2 SVGEGT. The CDR3 is 15 amino acids. CDR3 sequence: CASSYYNRGFNEQFF. CDR3 in DNA: TGTGCCAGCAGTTATTATAACAGGGGGTTCAATGAGCAGTTCTTC.

This chain joins TRBV15 and TRBJ2-5; unclear D gene. With 0 bases removed from V and 4 bases from J, the gap between germline ends came to 12 bases. The CDR3 is 15 residues long. Germline lookup yields CDR1 LNHNV and CDR2 YYDKDF (reference sequence). The CDR3 reads CATSRDGPNRETQYF. The CDR3 region has the DNA TGTGCCACCAGCAGAGATGGTCCTAACCGAGAGACCCAGTACTTC.

This clone has a handful of counts. This chain connects TRBV5-1 to TRBJ1-2; TRBD1 agrees at 10 bases. V lost 4 bases and J lost 5; bases outside the gene matches: 8. Germline CDR1 SGHRS, CDR2 YFSETQ. The CDR3 runs to 15 residues. The DNA for the CDR3 is TGCGCCAGCAGCAGTCGACAGGGGGCGCATTATGGCTACACCTTC. Amino acids: CASSSRQGAHYGYTF.

The CDR3 coding sequence is TGTGCCAGCAGCTTAGGGGGGGACAGCTACAATGAGCAGTTCTTC. Protein: CASSLGGDSYNEQFF. This chain connects TRBV11-3 to TRBJ2-1; the D gene is possibly TRBD1 (7 bases). The CDR3 is 15 amino acids. Germline-derived CDR1 and CDR2 are SGHNT and YENEEA. Trimming stripped 1 base from V and 3 bases from J, with 10 bases between.

The gene calls are TRBV7-2 and TRBJ2-1; a weak D match, TRBD2 (6 bases). This CDR3 is 12 amino acids long. CDR1 SGHTA and CDR2 FQGNSA come from the germline V gene. Trimming removed 5 bases at V and 8 bases at J, with 10 bases between. CDR3 DNA sequence: TGTGCCAGCAGCCCCCGGAGGGATGAGCAGTTCTTC. It yields the protein CASSPRRDEQFF.

The V gene is TRBV29-1, the J gene TRBJ2-1; 9 nucleotides match TRBD1. The germline CDR1 and CDR2 sequences are SQVTM and ANQGSEA. The CDR3 sequence is 11 residues long. The junction had 4 bases not matched to a gene; V was cut back by 8 bases and J by 8 bases. CDR3 in amino acids: CSMDRGDEQFF. The DNA for the CDR3 is TGCAGCATGGACAGGGGTGATGAGCAGTTCTTC.

The chain uses TRBV19 and TRBJ1-5; D might be TRBD1 (5 bases). The CDR3 extends over 12 amino acids. V gave up 1 base and J gave up 9 bases, with 7 bases separating them. In germline, CDR1 is LNHDA, CDR2 SQIVND (reference sequence). CDR3 loop: CASSIVQGPQHF. The CDR3 DNA reads as TGTGCCAGTAGTATAGTTCAGGGGCCCCAGCATTTT.

This clone showed up just once. The V and J genes are TRBV24-1 and TRBJ1-6, with 8 bases matching TRBD1. Losses at the gene ends were 3 bases for V and 0 bases for J; bases not matched to a gene: 9. Germline CDR1 reads KGHDR; CDR2 reads SFDVKD. This CDR3 contains 19 residues. The CDR3 sequence is CATSDGGTGCFSYNSPLHF. CDR3 sequence (DNA): TGTGCCACCAGTGATGGTGGGACAGGATGTTTCTCCTATAATTCACCCCTCCACTTT.

The chain employs TRBV6-2 or TRBV6-3 and TRBJ2-1, with 10 bases identical to TRBD2. The CDR3 spans 15 residues. In germline, CDR1 is MNHEY, CDR2 SVGEGT. V was pared by 6 bases and J by 4 bases, with 6 bases of the junction left unmatched. The CDR3 DNA is TGTGCCAGCAGCCGTACAGCGGGGGGGTACAATGAGCAGTTCTTC. Protein: CASSRTAGGYNEQFF.

The rearrangement uses TRBV21-1 and TRBJ1-2; the table assigns TRBD1, which was not confirmed against the DNA. TRBV21-1 is listed as a pseudogene. CDR3 length equals 13 residues. Here the CDR3 reads CASSKTEQDGYTF. The CDR3 coding sequence is TGTGCCAGCAGCAAAACGGAACAGGACGGCTACACCTTC.

The rearrangement joins TRBV3-1 (or the pseudogene TRBV3-2) to TRBJ2-5, with TRBD1 identical over 10 bases. The CDR3 is 15 amino acids. V trimming: 3 bases; J trimming: 5 bases; junction bases outside the gene matches: 6. Germline V CDR1 and CDR2: LGHDT, YNNKEL (reference sequence). The CDR3 loop is CASSHPTGGDETQYF. As DNA, the CDR3 is TGTGCCAGCAGCCACCCGACAGGGGGCGATGAGACCCAGTACTTC.

This clone was detected a few times. The V and J genes are TRBV27 and TRBJ1-6, with D possibly being TRBD1 (5 bases). The V gene lost 3 bases and the J gene lost 10 bases, with 22 bases spanning the gap. Germline values: CDR1 MNHEY, CDR2 SMNVEV (reference sequence). This CDR3 spans 17 amino acids. CDR3 coding DNA: TGTGCCAGCAGTTTGGGACTGGGCATCGGCGGAAGCTCACCCCTCCACTTT. As protein: CASSLGLGIGGSSPLHF.

The genes are TRBV10-2 and TRBJ2-1, with D unclear. The CDR3 extends over 12 amino acids. Germline assignment: CDR1 WSHSY and CDR2 SAAADI. V gave up 4 bases and J gave up 9 bases, with 10 bases separating them. CDR3 nucleotides: TGCGCCAGCAGTGTCAGCTCGGGTGAGCAGTTCTTC. Translated: CASSVSSGEQFF.

The table lists this clone with a count of one. J is TRBJ2-1 and V is TRBV9; TRBD1 matches 11 bases. V lost 1 base to trimming and J lost 5 bases; unmatched junction nucleotides: 5. The CDR3 covers 16 residues. Germline CDR1 reads SGDLS; CDR2 reads YYNGEE. CDR3 protein: CASSVNGQGAHNEQFF. The DNA of the CDR3 is TGTGCCAGCAGCGTAAACGGACAGGGGGCCCACAATGAGCAGTTCTTC.

The chain carries TRBV10-3 and TRBJ1-1; the match to TRBD1 covers 9 bases. The CDR3 sequence is 14 residues long. Germline V gene sequence: CDR1 ENHRY, CDR2 SYGVKD. The junction had 3 bases not matched to a gene; V was cut back by 7 bases and J by 0 bases. This CDR3 reads CAITGQGLNTEAFF. The CDR3 DNA is TGTGCCATCACCGGACAGGGGCTGAACACTGAAGCTTTCTTT.

The chain couples TRBV5-5 to TRBJ1-6; D not certain. V gave up 4 bases and J gave up 14 bases, with 10 bases separating them. The CDR3 consists of 11 residues. Looked up from germline, CDR1 is SGHKS and CDR2 is YYEKEE (reference sequence). In DNA form, the CDR3 reads TGTGCCAGCAGCGGTGGCCGGGCCCTCCACTTT. Translating gives CASSGGRALHF.

The chain combines TRBV29-1 with TRBJ1-1; TRBD1 agrees at 7 bases. Germline-derived CDR1 and CDR2 are SQVTM and ANQGSEA. The junction had 6 bases not matched to a gene; V was cut back by 4 bases and J by 4 bases. This CDR3 contains 13 residues. The CDR3 DNA sequence: TGCAGCGTTGCCAGGGGGGCGGGCACTGAAGCTTTCTTT. It encodes CSVARGAGTEAFF.

In regard to this clone: The sample contains more than one DNA sequence encoding this CDR3. The chain combines TRBV5-1 with TRBJ2-5; 14 nucleotides match TRBD2. Losses at the gene ends were 4 bases for V and 4 bases for J; bases not matched to a gene: 9. Germline loops: CDR1 SGHRS, CDR2 YFSETQ. This CDR3 is built from 17 residues. This chain's CDR3 is CASSGLTSGGGRETQYF. DNA for the CDR3: TGCGCCAGCAGCGGTCTGACTAGCGGGGGGGGTCGAGAGACCCAGTACTTC.

The chain employs TRBV29-1 and TRBJ1-4; D gene unclear. CDR1 is SQVTM and CDR2 is ANQGSEA in the germline V gene. Deletions cut 2 bases from V and 5 bases from J, with 6 bases between. The CDR3 covers 12 residues. CDR3 DNA: TGCAGCGTTGAACCCGCGAATGAAAAACTGTTTTTT. Amino acids: CSVEPANEKLFF.